This TCR beta chain was retrieved from a study of blood T cells in healthy people across ages. This clonotype was counted once. The germline gives CDR1 ENHRY, CDR2 SYGVKD. The CDR3 runs to 11 residues. The V gene lost 7 bases and the J gene lost 7 bases, with 11 bases spanning the gap. For the second PCR, which ran for about 6 to 12 cycles, a sample-barcoded 5' primer and a J-beta primer mix were used. Sequencing yielded, for each sample, at least 2.5 million paired-end reads carrying CDR3. TCRdb re-analysed the 5' RACE reads in MiXCR, keeping a single row per CDR3 protein. The sample holds around 850,000 distinct CDR3 sequences, 30% to 45% seen once.

The V and J genes are TRBV10-3 and TRBJ2-7; D not certain. The specimen sequenced was blood. This TCR was sampled from a young man in good health. CDR3 DNA: TGTGCCATCACCGATGGCAATGAGCAGTACTTC. It specifies CAITDGNEQYF.